Listed below are T cell receptor beta chains from one sample, sequenced in a study of cytomegalovirus exposure and HLA in healthy donors. The repertoire was sequenced with immunoSEQ multiplex PCR; TCRdb's copy has only in-frame clones and lacks some. This table holds about 150,000 clones, roughly 85% found once. The specimen sequenced was PBMCs. The receptors originated from a woman younger than 45 in good health and CMV-seronegative. CDR3s include the opening cysteine and the closing phenylalanine or tryptophan. D genes are given only for firm matches. Size tells how often a clone was seen (once, few, many) or the class of an expanded clone, and some rows leave it out.

V: TRBV6-1
J: TRBJ2-3
size: NA
D: NA
CDR3: CASRASTDTQYF
DNA: TGTGCCAGCAGGGCTAGCACAGATACGCAGTATTTT

V: TRBV28
J: TRBJ1-4
size: NA
D: NA
CDR3: CASSLQGKLNF
DNA: TGTGCCAGCAGTTTACAGGGGAAATTGAATTTT

V: TRBV7-3
J: TRBJ1-1
size: NA
D: NA
CDR3: CASSSAAEGTEAFF
DNA: TGTGCCAGCAGCTCCGCCGCCGAGGGCACTGAAGCTTTCTTT

V: TRBV5-4
J: TRBJ1-1
size: NA
D: TRBD1
CDR3: CASSGRDRGITEAFF
DNA: TGTGCCAGCAGCGGACGGGACAGGGGAATCACTGAAGCTTTCTTT

V: TRBV5-1
J: TRBJ2-3
size: NA
D: NA
CDR3: CASSLELAISTDTQYF
DNA: TGCGCCAGCAGCTTGGAGCTAGCGATCAGCACAGATACGCAGTATTTT

V: TRBV7-9
J: TRBJ1-2
size: NA
D: NA
CDR3: CASSPPGLGYGYTF
DNA: TGTGCCAGCAGCCCACCCGGACTCGGCTATGGCTACACCTTC

V: TRBV19
J: TRBJ1-2
size: few
D: NA
CDR3: CASTTSGDGVDYGYTF
DNA: TGTGCCAGTACCACATCAGGGGACGGAGTAGACTATGGCTACACCTTC

V: TRBV6-5
J: TRBJ2-3
size: once
D: TRBD2
CDR3: CASSNRGGQDTQYF
DNA: TGTGCCAGCAGTAATCGGGGGGGCCAAGATACGCAGTATTTT

V: TRBV5-1
J: TRBJ2-7
size: NA
D: NA
CDR3: CASSFEPHSYEQYF
DNA: TGCGCCAGCAGCTTTGAGCCGCACTCCTACGAGCAGTACTTC

V: TRBV7-8
J: TRBJ2-3
size: once
D: TRBD2
CDR3: CASLAGGKRTTDTQYF
DNA: TGTGCCAGTCTAGCGGGGGGGAAACGGACCACAGATACGCAGTATTTT

V: TRBV6-1
J: TRBJ1-2
size: NA
D: TRBD1
CDR3: CASSEQGANYGYTF
DNA: TGTGCCAGCAGTGAACAGGGGGCTAACTATGGCTACACCTTC

V: TRBV14
J: TRBJ2-7
size: NA
D: TRBD1
CDR3: CASSQGPTGGEQYF
DNA: TGTGCCAGCAGCCAAGGACCCACAGGGGGCGAGCAGTACTTC

V: TRBV5-6
J: TRBJ1-2
size: NA
D: NA
CDR3: CASSLGRGKWYGYTF
DNA: TGTGCCAGCAGCTTGGGCAGGGGTAAATGGTATGGCTACACCTTC

V: TRBV7-6
J: TRBJ1-5
size: NA
D: TRBD1
CDR3: CASSLRQGSNQPQHF
DNA: TGTGCCAGCAGCTTGCGACAGGGTAGCAATCAGCCCCAGCATTTT

V: TRBV6-5
J: TRBJ2-1
size: NA
D: TRBD2
CDR3: CASSYWGGFYNEQFF
DNA: TGTGCCAGCAGTTACTGGGGGGGATTCTACAATGAGCAGTTCTTC

V: TRBV7-9
J: TRBJ2-1
size: few
D: TRBD1
CDR3: CASSLRQGTNNEQFF
DNA: TGTGCCAGCAGCTTAAGACAGGGGACAAACAATGAGCAGTTCTTC

V: TRBV7-6
J: TRBJ2-3
size: NA
D: TRBD1
CDR3: CASSARQGSDTQYF
DNA: TGTGCCAGCAGCGCCCGACAGGGTTCAGATACGCAGTATTTT

V: TRBV10-1
J: TRBJ2-5
size: NA
D: TRBD1
CDR3: CASVRRGQGAGETQYF
DNA: TGCGCCAGCGTAAGAAGGGGACAGGGGGCAGGGGAGACCCAGTACTTC

V: TRBV19
J: TRBJ2-7
size: NA
D: NA
CDR3: CASRGGGLEQYF
DNA: TGTGCCAGTAGAGGAGGGGGCCTCGAGCAGTACTTC

V: TRBV7-3
J: TRBJ2-2
size: NA
D: TRBD1
CDR3: CASSSQDRGGPDTGELFF
DNA: TGTGCCAGCAGCTCCCAGGACAGGGGAGGGCCCGACACCGGGGAGCTGTTTTTT

V: TRBV6-5
J: TRBJ2-5
size: NA
D: NA
CDR3: CASSGPGFETQYF
DNA: TGTGCCAGCAGTGGCCCGGGGTTCGAGACCCAGTACTTC